This T cell receptor beta chain was obtained from a study of T cells in Graves' hyperthyroidism and ophthalmopathy. For the study at large: At initial diagnosis, before any treatment had begun, peripheral blood was obtained.

Using RNA transcripts as the source, TCR beta CDR3 regions were amplified. Researchers ran a first-round RT-PCR on the TCR CDR3 using the HTBI primer set. TCRdb called the multiplex PCR reads again in MiXCR, with one record for every CDR3 protein. The sample shows fewer than 750,000 distinct CDR3 sequences, under 15% of them seen only once. This CDR3 has 16 residues. Germline V gene sequence: CDR1 KGHSH, CDR2 LQKENI. Trimming took off 3 bases at V and 2 bases at J, with 14 bases between the two ends. From roughly 10 ml of fresh peripheral blood, PBMCs were isolated. The material sequenced was blood. The source of this sequence is a woman between 40 and 55 years old with Graves' ophthalmopathy. The V gene is TRBV18, the J gene TRBJ1-5; a possible D gene is TRBD1 (6 bases). The CDR3 DNA reads TGTGCCAGCTCACCGGGGGGGCCCCAGGGCAATCAGCCCCAGCATTTT. This encodes CASSPGGPQGNQPQHF.